Below, 31 T cell receptor beta chains from the same sample are listed, as sequenced in a study of response to subunit inactivated influenza vaccine (dated by TCRdb to the late 2010s). Library construction relied on RT-PCR. Sequencing instrument: Illumina HiSeq 2500. In-frame beta chains were kept once TCRdb had trimmed the public reads at Q25 with fastp and called clones with MiXCR. Here each entry gathers all rows of one CDR3 protein and keeps the most common genes and DNA. This sample holds 650,000 or so distinct CDR3 sequences; around 15% were observed only once. Of the sample, 6.5% to 8% falls within the top ten clones. Sequenced here: PBMCs from blood, sampled around two weeks before vaccination. The receptors were sampled from a man aged 50-59 years who received an inactivated influenza vaccine. Donor details come from another sample of the same person, matched by shared clones.

The table lists this clonotype with a few counts. This chain joins TRBV15 and TRBJ2-7, with TRBD2 identical over 10 bases. In germline, CDR1 is LNHNV, CDR2 YYDKDF (reference sequence). V shed 1 base, J shed 5 bases, and the junction held 8 bases outside the gene matches. This CDR3 region has 16 residues. CDR3 DNA sequence: TGTGCCACCAGCAGAGTATCGCTAGCGGGGGACCACGAGCAGTACTTC. Protein sequence: CATSRVSLAGDHEQYF.

This clonotype was observed a few times. The chain recombines TRBV7-9 with TRBJ2-1; possibly TRBD1 for D (6 bases). The CDR3 consists of 15 residues. CDR1 and CDR2 from the germline V gene are SEHNR and FQNEAQ (reference sequence). V gave up 5 bases and J gave up 5 bases, with 16 bases separating them. Here the CDR3 DNA reads TGTGCCAGCAGCACCACAGGGACCTCGAACAATGAGCAGTTCTTC. Its protein is CASSTTGTSNNEQFF.

This clonotype showed up just a few times. This sequence joins TRBV4-2 and TRBJ2-1; 10 bases are shared with TRBD2. After removal of 2 bases from V and 4 bases from J, the junction contained 5 bases not matched to a gene. The CDR3 has 16 amino acids. Germline CDR1 reads LGHNA; CDR2 reads YNFKEQ. In DNA form, the CDR3 reads TGTGCCAGCAGCCAAACCCTAGCGGGGGCTTACAATGAGCAGTTCTTC. Its translation: CASSQTLAGAYNEQFF.

This clonotype was seen only a few times. The chain links TRBV29-1 to TRBJ2-1; the D call may be TRBD1 or TRBD2 (5 bases each). The CDR3 covers 13 residues. V was trimmed by 3 bases and J by 4 bases, leaving 10 bases between them. Germline values: CDR1 SQVTM, CDR2 ANQGSEA. CDR3 region: CSVDRDLYNEQFF. In nucleotides, the CDR3 is TGCAGCGTTGATCGGGACCTATACAATGAGCAGTTCTTC.

The V call is TRBV6-2 or TRBV6-3, the J call TRBJ1-5; D gene uncertain. From germline, CDR1 is MNHEY and CDR2 SVGEGT. This CDR3 region has 13 residues. Trimming pared 7 bases from V and 4 bases from J, leaving 11 bases between. The CDR3 nucleotides read TGTGCCAGCACCAACCCCCCGAATCAGCCCCAGCATTTT. Its translation is CASTNPPNQPQHF.

This clonotype has just a few counts. At one of its ends the junction is not consistent with the germline gene, which may arise from a read error. This chain uses TRBV20-1 with TRBJ2-1; weak D call: TRBD2 (7 bases). The CDR3 runs to 16 residues. Germline V lookup: CDR1 DFQATT, CDR2 SNEGSKA (reference sequence). The CDR3 coding sequence is TGCAGTGCCAGAGTGGGAGGGGGGCAGGCGGCGAATGAGCAGTTCTTC. Translating gives CSARVGGGQAANEQFF.

This clonotype was observed a handful of times. The chain links TRBV2 to TRBJ2-1; no definite D call. Trimming shortened V by 3 bases and J by 8 bases, and 8 bases separated the two germline ends. The CDR3 sequence is 12 residues long. Germline V gene sequence: CDR1 SNHLY, CDR2 FYNNEI. The CDR3 DNA follows: TGTGCCAGCAGTGACAGCCGGCATGAGCAGTTCTTC. As protein: CASSDSRHEQFF.

This clonotype occurred many times. The V and J genes are TRBV6-6 and TRBJ2-3; 8 nucleotides agree with TRBD2. Trimming at V came to 6 bases and at J to 5 bases, leaving 4 bases not matched to a gene. CDR1 is MNHNY and CDR2 is SVGAGI in the germline V gene (reference sequence). The CDR3 length is 13 residues. In nucleotides, the CDR3 is TGTGCCAGCAGGCAGCGGGAGAAAGATACGCAGTATTTT. Its translation: CASRQREKDTQYF.

This sequence joins TRBV10-2 and TRBJ2-7; D not resolved. CDR1 WSHSY and CDR2 SAAADI come from the germline V gene. The CDR3 sequence is 15 residues long. The germline V and J ends were trimmed by 0 bases and 1 base, with 10 bases remaining between them. The CDR3, as DNA: TGCGCCAGCAGTGAGTCGTCACTACAATCCTACGAGCAGTACTTC. Its translation: CASSESSLQSYEQYF.

This clonotype was counted ten times or more. The chain combines TRBV7-8 with TRBJ2-7; no clear D gene. V lost 5 bases to trimming and J lost 3 bases, with 14 bases between them. The length of the CDR3 is 14 residues. Germline CDR1 reads SGHVS; CDR2 reads FQNEAQ. CDR3 sequence reads: CASSPGPENYEQYF. DNA of the CDR3: TGTGCCAGCAGCCCAGGCCCTGAAAACTACGAGCAGTACTTC.

This clonotype was picked up a small number of times. This sequence joins TRBV28 and TRBJ2-3; a weak D match, TRBD2 (6 bases). CDR1 and CDR2 from the germline V gene are MDHEN and SYDVKM. CDR3 length equals 15 residues. Trimming shortened V by 8 bases and J by 3 bases, and 18 bases separated the two germline ends. CDR3: CASSPGGVLTDTQYF. CDR3 nucleotides: TGTGCCAGCTCCCCAGGCGGGGTTTTGACAGATACGCAGTATTTT.

A remark on this clonotype: Germline is not matched at one junction end, which may reflect a read error. The chain carries TRBV5-1 and TRBJ2-4, with TRBD1 identical over 9 bases. CDR3 size: 11 residues. Per germline, CDR1 SGHRS and CDR2 YFSETQ. The CDR3 DNA is TGCGCCAGCAGCATGGGACAGGGATGGGACTTC. Amino acid sequence: CASSMGQGWDF.

In DNA, the CDR3 is TGTGCCTGGAGTGTACTGGGGGATGGGGACACTGAAGCTTTCTTT. Translating it yields CAWSVLGDGDTEAFF. This chain connects TRBV30 to TRBJ1-1; D might be TRBD1 (5 bases). V was shortened by 0 bases and J by 3 bases, with 14 bases between the two germline ends. CDR3 length: 15 amino acids. Germline lookup yields CDR1 GTSNPN and CDR2 SVGIG (reference sequence). The complete variable domain, with remaining parts taken from reference TRBV30 and TRBJ1-1, reads SQTIHQWPATLVQPVGSPLSLECTVEGTSNPNLYWYRQAAGRGLQLLFYSVGIGQISSEVPQNLSASRPQDRQFILSSKKLLLSDSGFYLCAWSVLGDGDTEAFFGQGTRLTVV.

This clonotype was detected ten times or more. This chain links TRBV7-8 with TRBJ1-1, with D hard to call. Trimming pared 4 bases from V and 3 bases from J, leaving 15 bases between. The germline V gene encodes CDR1 SGHVS and CDR2 FQNEAQ. The CDR3 has 15 amino acids. Written as DNA, the CDR3 is TGTGCCAGCAGCTACGAACCAAGTAGGGACACTGAAGCTTTCTTT. It specifies CASSYEPSRDTEAFF.

V gene TRBV27 combines with J gene TRBJ2-7; no clear D. The V gene lost 10 bases and the J gene lost 4 bases, with 17 bases spanning the gap. This CDR3 has 13 amino acids. The germline V gene encodes CDR1 MNHEY and CDR2 SMNVEV (reference sequence). DNA of the CDR3: TGTGCCACCTCCTGGCAGGCCTCGTACGAGCAGTACTTC. It yields the protein CATSWQASYEQYF.

As regards this clonotype: At one of its ends the junction is not consistent with the germline gene, which may arise from a read error. V usage is TRBV5-1 and J usage is TRBJ2-6, with TRBD2 as a possible D gene (6 bases). Per germline, CDR1 SGHRS and CDR2 YFSETQ. The CDR3 is made up of 20 amino acids. CDR3 DNA: TGCGCCAGCAGCTTGAGTCTTAGGAACCTGGAGGGATCTGGGGACAACGTCCTGACTTTC. It encodes CASSLSLRNLEGSGDNVLTF.

This clonotype has only a few counts. The V call is TRBV18, the J call TRBJ2-2; D is tentatively TRBD1 or TRBD2 (5 bases each). The V gene lost 2 bases and the J gene lost 2 bases, with 12 bases spanning the gap. Looked up from germline, CDR1 is KGHSH and CDR2 is LQKENI. The CDR3 is 16 amino acids. The CDR3 sequence: CASSPFQRDNTGELFF. CDR3 DNA: TGTGCCAGCTCACCATTCCAGAGGGACAACACCGGGGAGCTGTTTTTT.

The V call is TRBV20-1, the J call TRBJ2-7; D perhaps matches TRBD1 (6 bases). V shed 6 bases and J shed 2 bases, with 20 bases lying between them. Germline CDR1 is DFQATT and CDR2 is SNEGSKA (reference sequence). This CDR3 is 15 amino acids long. CDR3 bases: TGCAGTGCCCCGATGGTGGACAGAGGTACCTACGAGCAGTACTTC. It codes for CSAPMVDRGTYEQYF.

The chain recombines TRBV7-2 with TRBJ2-5; D may be TRBD1 (6 bases). Looked up from germline, CDR1 is SGHTA and CDR2 is FQGNSA. CDR3 size: 14 residues. Trimming removed 1 base at V and 9 bases at J, with 15 bases between. CDR3 in amino acids: CASSLGGSPGAQYF. In DNA form, the CDR3 reads TGTGCCAGCAGCTTAGGGGGCAGCCCAGGGGCCCAGTACTTC.

This chain joins TRBV20-1 and TRBJ1-4, with D uncertain. The germline CDR1 and CDR2 sequences are DFQATT and SNEGSKA (reference sequence). The CDR3 sequence is 14 residues long. The V end was cut by 5 bases, the J end by 3 bases, with 13 bases between. The CDR3, as DNA: TGCAGTGCTCCGGGATTCGAGGCTAATGAAAAACTGTTTTTT. It is translated as CSAPGFEANEKLFF.

The gene calls are TRBV7-9 and TRBJ2-2, with D possibly being TRBD1 (5 bases). The V and J ends lost 1 base and 4 bases respectively, with 10 bases between them. The CDR3 runs 15 residues. CDR1 and CDR2 (germline): SEHNR, FQNEAQ (reference sequence). The CDR3 DNA reads as TGTGCCAGCAGCTTAGTGGGGCCATCCACCGGGGAGCTGTTTTTT. Its translation: CASSLVGPSTGELFF.

In its sample, this clonotype was seen a few times. The chain is built from TRBV7-8 and TRBJ2-3; D tentatively reads TRBD1 or TRBD2 (5 bases each). The CDR3 totals 14 residues. Germline loops: CDR1 SGHVS, CDR2 FQNEAQ. V was pared by 5 bases and J by 9 bases, with 18 bases between. CDR3 region: CASSILTGTTTQYF. The DNA of the CDR3 is TGTGCCAGCAGCATACTAACCGGGACCACGACGCAGTATTTT.

This clonotype has ten or more counts. The chain recombines TRBV7-2 with TRBJ2-3; 9 positions agree with TRBD2. Germline values: CDR1 SGHTA, CDR2 FQGNSA. CDR3 length: 16 residues. V gave up 5 bases and J gave up 1 base; unmatched junction bases: 7. The CDR3 DNA reads TGTGCCAGCAGCCCGGGGACTAGCCGACGCACAGATACGCAGTATTTT. It is translated as CASSPGTSRRTDTQYF.

This chain joins TRBV4-3 and TRBJ2-1; D call uncertain. Germline-derived CDR1 and CDR2 are LGHNA and YSLEER. The length of the CDR3 is 18 residues. V lost 6 bases, J lost 7 bases, and 28 bases lay in between. The CDR3 is CASSHGNSGHSLGNEQFF. CDR3 DNA sequence: TGCGCCAGCAGTCATGGGAACTCGGGTCATTCCCTGGGGAATGAGCAGTTCTTC.

CDR3 bases: TGCAGTGCTCTTTACAGGGGCGGCACTGAAGCTTTCTTT. It specifies CSALYRGGTEAFF. The chain is built from TRBV20-1 and TRBJ1-1; 7 bases match TRBD1. Germline CDR1 is DFQATT and CDR2 is SNEGSKA (reference sequence). CDR3 length: 13 amino acids. Trimming cost V 5 bases and J 4 bases; bases outside gene matches: 7.

This clonotype turned up a few times. The chain uses TRBV20-1 and TRBJ2-7; TRBD1 matches at 8 bases. The V segment lost 6 bases and the J segment 3 bases; nucleotides outside the gene matches: 10. The CDR3 has 14 residues. The germline V gene has CDR1 DFQATT and CDR2 SNEGSKA (reference sequence). CDR3 sequence reads: CSARPGQDYYEQYF. As DNA, the CDR3 is TGCAGTGCCCGACCGGGACAGGATTACTACGAGCAGTACTTC.

This clonotype was detected many times. The gene calls are TRBV7-3 and TRBJ2-1; the match to TRBD1 covers 7 bases. Unmatched junction bases numbered 12, after V lost 5 bases and J lost 8 bases. The germline CDR1 and CDR2 sequences are SGHTA and FQGTGA. The CDR3 length is 15 residues. The CDR3 nucleotides read TGTGCCAGCAGCCCAACAGGGGAAGTGAGGGATGAGCAGTTCTTC. It codes for CASSPTGEVRDEQFF.

There are a few counts of this clonotype. This sequence joins TRBV3-1 and TRBJ1-5; D is uncertain. This CDR3 spans 14 amino acids. CDR1 and CDR2 (germline): LGHDT, YNNKEL (reference sequence). The ends were cut back, 1 base at V and 1 base at J, with 5 bases in the middle. The CDR3 loop reads CASSQGMSNQPQHF. In DNA form, the CDR3 reads TGTGCCAGCAGCCAAGGGATGAGCAATCAGCCCCAGCATTTT.

This clonotype appeared a few times. The V gene is TRBV11-2, the J gene TRBJ1-2; no clear D gene. The V end was cut by 0 bases, the J end by 1 base, with 6 bases between. Germline values: CDR1 SGHAT, CDR2 FQNNGV. CDR3 length: 14 amino acids. CDR3 sequence (DNA): TGTGCCAGCAGCTTAGACAGACTTAACTATGGCTACACCTTC. This encodes CASSLDRLNYGYTF. The complete variable domain, with remaining parts taken from reference TRBV11-2 and TRBJ1-2, reads EAGVAQSPRYKIIEKRQSVAFWCNPISGHATLYWYQQILGQGPKLLIQFQNNGVVDDSQLPKDRFSAERLKGVDSTLKIQPAKLEDSAVYLCASSLDRLNYGYTFGSGTRLTVV.

CDR3 coding DNA: TGCGCCAGCAGCCAAGATTTAGGCAGGGGGGACACTGAAGCTTTCTTT. Protein: CASSQDLGRGDTEAFF. This chain uses TRBV4-1 with TRBJ1-1; 7 nucleotides match TRBD1. The CDR3 extends over 16 amino acids. Germline V lookup: CDR1 MGHRA, CDR2 YSYEKL. Trimming at V came to 0 bases and at J to 3 bases, leaving 7 bases not matched to a gene.

This clonotype has just one count. The chain couples TRBV15 to TRBJ2-7; weak D call: TRBD2 (5 bases). Germline values: CDR1 LNHNV, CDR2 YYDKDF (reference sequence). The CDR3 has 13 amino acids. The germline V and J ends were trimmed by 6 bases and 5 bases, with 14 bases remaining between them. Written as DNA, the CDR3 is TGTGCCACCAGTAGATCGGGGAAGGACGAGCAGTACTTC. This encodes CATSRSGKDEQYF.